Sequencing of this TCR beta chain was carried out in a study of cytomegalovirus exposure and HLA in healthy donors (dated by TCRdb to 2016 to 2017). In the study overall: According to an earlier analysis of a few hundred of the donors, 150 million to 200 million T cells yielded over 100 million unique TCR beta sequences and approximately 300 Gb of sequence data. Roughly 300 gigabases of sequencing data and around 87 million unique TCR sequences were included in an early release covering about 620 HLA-typed donors. The genetic ancestry cluster associated with self-reported Caucasian donors included 70% to 85% of the approximately 410 genotyped donors. The study aimed to test whether cataloging public T cell receptors could reveal signatures of past pathogen exposure. The study profiled the T cell repertoires of hundreds of subjects by immunosequencing and related them to cytomegalovirus serostatus. In addition to the first cohort of 666 subjects, a separate validation cohort of 130 or so different subjects was used. To predict cytomegalovirus infection status, the study combined high-throughput TCR immunosequencing, statistical association of individual TCRs with disease status, and machine learning. In a later analysis, previously published TCR beta repertoires from 500 to 750 donors were re-analyzed and high-resolution HLA genotyping was added so that TCR occurrence patterns could be studied. Rather than using new phenotypic data, the later analysis identified candidate immune exposures from TCR beta sequences and from how often those sequences occurred across donors. In an earlier analysis of 500 to 650 of the donors, high-throughput TCR beta sequencing was used to judge whether each TCR beta V gene segment behaved as functional or pseudogenic. Donor age, sex, ethnicity and CMV serostatus were compiled together with the repertoire data. A later genetic analysis used genome-wide SNP genotypes for about three fifths of the roughly 700 donors, treating that subset as a discovery cohort. All discovery cohort repertoires had been generated using a single sequencing platform. HLA typing included class I and class II loci at four-digit resolution. Typing coverage varied by locus: roughly 620-640 donors for A, B, C, DRB1 and DQB1; around 560 for DQA1; around 610 for DPA1; approximately 470 for DPB1. About five DR-DQ haplotypes were treated as single units for association and clustering because of strong linkage in the cohort. On average, roughly 200,000 unique TCR beta nucleotide sequences were sequenced per donor among fewer than 500 genotyped donors of the cohort, with roughly 20% of those sequences being non-productive.

The cohort was made up of roughly 670 healthy bone marrow donors. At the time of sampling, every cohort member was nominally healthy, though immune exposures that went unrecorded were likely present. The donor tested CMV seronegative and was one of the 352 seronegative cohort members. Each donor provided a peripheral blood sample, and peripheral blood mononuclear cells were used for TCR beta sequencing. The Qiagen DNeasy Blood Extraction Kit was used to extract genomic DNA from the blood cell samples. Here is what the overall study found, with its caveats: A further reported finding was that TCR beta sequences accurately predicted the HLA-A and HLA-B alleles for most subjects in the first cohort. This cohort had only TCR beta chains sequenced, and the lack of alpha or paired-chain data limited which features could be detected. The sequencing pipeline was judged likely to have produced a cluster of highly shared sequence variants as a technical artifact. According to a later analysis, TCR association rates differed among HLA loci, with DRB1 alleles showing the most associated TCRs and HLA-C alleles showing the fewest. An association between a missense DCLRE1C variant and V-gene and J-gene trimming of TCR beta chains was found in a later genetic analysis and replicated in an independent cohort. In a later analysis, HLA-associated TCR beta chains were found to be more clonally expanded and to have lower generation probabilities than equally common non-associated chains. For the cohort, immune exposure information was limited to CMV serostatus. Presence/absence analyses assumed roughly uniform sequencing depth across donors, an assumption that may not hold. Because HLA typing was unavailable for some donors at each locus, only the typed subset was used in association tests. Across donors, most TCR sequences were observed very rarely, whereas some public TCRs were present in many individuals. A later genetic analysis reported fewer N-insertions in productive TCRs among donors in an Asian-associated ancestry cluster than the approximately 670-donor mean. Linkage disequilibrium might explain the correlated functional status among segregating V segments, but an unknown experimental factor could not be ruled out. Because the 87-base-pair reads could not distinguish some IMGT-functional V segments, including TRBV6-2 and TRBV6-3, those segments were excluded. In a later analysis, more than 15,000 TCR beta sequences were associated with specific HLA alleles at a false discovery rate of 0.05. A later analysis reported that several top co-occurrence clusters appeared linked to parvovirus B19, influenza, CMV and Epstein-Barr virus. A later analysis found that most CMV-associated TCR beta chains appeared HLA-restricted, with HLA associations seemingly driven largely by CMV exposure. An earlier analysis of approximately 600 of the donors showed that most TCR beta V segments appeared in productive rearrangements either about 87% or about 30% of the time, which broadly matched IMGT annotations. It was suggested by the authors that the approach could potentially be generalized to other disease states and immunological phenotypes. The earlier analysis of 587 of the donors excluded seventeen rarely observed V segments, including chromosome 9 orphons, because counts were too low. When HLA alleles, especially DR and DQ, strongly co-occurred, attributing TCR associations to individual alleles was difficult. A total of 164 TCR beta chains were listed by the study as associated with cytomegalovirus. A few of the identified cytomegalovirus-associated TCR beta chains were confirmed in vitro to be specific for cytomegalovirus antigens. Cytomegalovirus status was reported to be diagnosed by the classifier with high specificity and sensitivity in both the original and validation cohorts.

Comment on this clone: Which antigen it targets is not known. At one end, the junction sequence differs from germline, possibly due to a read error.

For CDR1 and CDR2, the germline V gene (reference sequence) lists SSHAT and FNYEAQ. The CDR3, cysteine through phenylalanine, is 14 amino acids long. Here the CDR3 DNA is all that survives: 42 bases in frame from base 1. The library was built by means of the immunoSEQ multiplex PCR assay. The multiplex PCR relied on a mix of 60 forward primers for TCR Vbeta segments and 13 reverse primers for TCR Jbeta segments. The CDR3 region of rearranged TCR beta genes was amplified from genomic DNA with a multiplex PCR assay. The amplified TCR beta libraries were sequenced on the Illumina HiSeq System as 87-base-pair reads. The authors' analysis ran thus. In a later analysis, approximately 74 million unique TCR beta chains were counted across the 500 to 700 repertoires, and approximately 9.9 million of these chains were shared by at least two donors. A nearest-neighbor algorithm error-corrected the raw reads and collapsed the reads into unique sequences, merging closely related sequences to remove PCR and sequencing errors. V, D and J gene segments were assigned by aligning CDR3 sequences to IMGT reference sequences. Each retained sequence needed at least a six-nucleotide match to both a V gene segment and a J gene segment. Rearrangements were called productive when the CDR3 lacked stop codons and stayed in frame with V and J; all others were non-productive. CDR3 was defined according to IMGT convention as the region running from the second conserved V-encoded cysteine to the conserved J-encoded phenylalanine. In an earlier analysis of roughly 610 of the donors, sequences lacking an unambiguous match to a single V gene segment were excluded. In an earlier analysis of approximately 500 of the donors, a V segment was called functional when productive rearrangements were above 56.7%, and segregating when the standard deviation between donors exceeded 5%. A statistical classification framework was developed to diagnose cytomegalovirus status using the catalog of TCR beta chain sequences. In a later analysis, V and J genes were assigned by comparing TCR nucleotide sequences against IMGT/GENE-DB human TR gene sequences. In a later analysis, CDR3 sequences and most-parsimonious VDJ recombination scenarios were assigned using the TCRdist pipeline. In a later analysis, each TCR beta chain was defined by its CDR3 amino acid sequence together with its V-gene family, and reads lacking a unique V-gene family were excluded. In a later analysis, 500 to 700 highly shared, low-generation-probability nucleotide sequences were removed to address suspected cross-contamination and a sequencing artifact. For each public chain, a later analysis derived a clonal expansion index from normalized ranks of inferred template counts within each repertoire. In a later analysis, generation probabilities were computed using a VDJ recombination model fitted to out-of-frame rearrangements, and the results were checked against IGoR. In a later analysis, TCR-TCR, TCR-HLA and TCR-CMV co-occurrence was scored with hypergeometric tests, and a repertoire-size bias correction was applied to TCR pairs. False discovery rates were estimated in a later analysis by permuting HLA or CMV assignments 20 times. In a later analysis, co-occurring TCRs were grouped using DBSCAN, with TCRdist sequence similarity added in when clustering inside HLA-allele-positive subsets. Repertoires with fewer than 30,000 or more than 120,000 public chains were left out of co-occurrence clustering, as were five repertoires with anomalous nucleotide sharing. Not all clones reach the TCRdb copy of this immuneACCESS table, which keeps in-frame sequences only. Checked studies attribute under half of the gap to unresolved V genes and leave the rest unexplained. V, J and clone size were drawn from that table, and D and trimming were deduced from the DNA. In all, the sample holds approximately 100,000 clones, and 75% to 85% of those were seen once. Together, the top ten hold under 4% of the sample.

The chain is made from TRBV7-7 and TRBJ2-5, with TRBD1 as a weak D call on 6 bases. The sequencing sample was made of PBMCs. This receptor was taken from a woman between 40 and 55 years old in good health and CMV-seronegative. The bases read TGTGCTAGCAGCCCCGACAGGAGTACGGAGACCCAGTACTTC. The encoded protein is CASSPDRSTETQYF.